The clone carrying this TCR beta chain was found a few times. This sample was included in a study of T cells in Graves' hyperthyroidism and ophthalmopathy. An approximately 10 ml volume of fresh peripheral blood provided the PBMCs. This CDR3 has 18 amino acids. V lost 1 base, J lost 5 bases, and 19 bases lay in between. Germline V gene lookup returns CDR1 SGDLS and CDR2 YYNGEE. TCR beta CDR3 regions were amplified from RNA transcripts. The HTBI primer set was used in a first-round RT-PCR of the TCR CDR3. Each CDR3 protein is one row after TCRdb ran MiXCR on the multiplex PCR reads. The sample has around 620,000 distinct CDR3 sequences, roughly 16% seen once.

V gene TRBV9 combines with J gene TRBJ2-6; possibly TRBD1 for D (6 bases). The specimen sequenced was blood. The sequence came from a woman aged 25 to 45 with Graves' hyperthyroidism. The CDR3 DNA is TGTGCCAGCAGCGTATCGACAGGTCGGGGTGACTGGGCCAACGTCCTGACTTTC. This gives the protein CASSVSTGRGDWANVLTF.